These T cell receptor beta chains were read from a single sample in a study of T cells after somatic rescue of genetic block. Using immunoSEQ multiplex PCR, the repertoire was profiled, and TCRdb retains in-frame clones only, with some absent. The top ten hold approximately 3% of the sample, which has tens of thousands of clones, 92% seen once. Source material: peripheral blood mononuclear cells (PBMCs). These receptor sequences come from a man between 40 and 49 years old. The CDR3 runs from the conserved cysteine through the conserved F or W. Fields, in order: clone size, V gene, J gene, D gene, CDR3 DNA, CDR3 protein. The D gene is left open where the match is weak. The listing skips clone size in some rows; elsewhere it reads once, few, many or a size class.

>.|TRBV19|TRBJ2-5|.
TGTGCCAGTAGTATGAATAGTCAGACCCAGTACTTC
CASSMNSQTQYF
>.|TRBV7-8|TRBJ2-2|.
TGTGCCAGCAGCTTAGGTCAGGGTTACGGGGAGCTGTTTTTT
CASSLGQGYGELFF
>.|TRBV5-1|TRBJ2-2|.
TGCGCCAGCAGCTACCACAGGGGAGGGAACACCGGGGAGCTGTTTTTT
CASSYHRGGNTGELFF
>once|TRBV5-4|TRBJ2-2|.
TGTGCCAGCAGGGAGGCAGGGACCGGGGAGCTGTTTTTT
CASREAGTGELFF
>once|TRBV5-1|TRBJ1-1|.
TGCGCCAGCAGGTTGACAGGAATTAACACTGAAGCTTTCTTT
CASRLTGINTEAFF
>.|TRBV9|TRBJ2-7|.
TGTGCCAGCAGCCCCCGCGACGGGTACGAGCAGTACTTC
CASSPRDGYEQYF
>.|TRBV9|TRBJ2-2|.
TGTGCCAGCAGCGTAGTGTCCCAAACCGGGGAGCTGTTTTTT
CASSVVSQTGELFF
>.|TRBV5-6|TRBJ2-7|.
TGTGCCAGCAGCTTGTACGGGACCCCAAGGGGGTACGAGCAGTACTTC
CASSLYGTPRGYEQYF
>.|TRBV6-6|TRBJ1-4|.
TGTGCCAGCCGCAGGGGTGCAACTAATGAAAAACTGTTTTTT
CASRRGATNEKLFF
>.|TRBV7-9|TRBJ2-5|.
TGTGCCAGCAGCAAAGGAGGGCATGGGGAAGAGACCCAGTACTTC
CASSKGGHGEETQYF
>once|TRBV2|TRBJ2-7|.
TGTGCCAGCAGTGATAGGGGGGGGTGGCAGTACTTC
CASSDRGGWQYF
>.|TRBV28|TRBJ2-3|TRBD2
TGTGCCAGCAGTTTTGCGGCGGGAGTTCCAGATACGCAGTATTTT
CASSFAAGVPDTQYF
>.|TRBV19|TRBJ1-5|.
TGTGCCAGTAGTACCAAACCGGGACCCAGCAATCAGCCCCAGCATTTT
CASSTKPGPSNQPQHF
>.|TRBV7-9|TRBJ2-7|.
TGTGCCAGCAGCTTTGGCCCGACCGGCTACGAGCAGTACTTC
CASSFGPTGYEQYF
>.|TRBV6-1|TRBJ1-6|.
TGTGCCAGCAGTGAATATTCACCCCTCCACTTT
CASSEYSPLHF
>.|TRBV19|TRBJ1-2|.
TGTGCCAGTAGTATTGCCAGGTTTAACTATGGCTACACCTTC
CASSIARFNYGYTF
>.|TRBV15|TRBJ2-5|TRBD1
TGTGCCACCAGCACGGACAGGGGGGAGACCCAGTACTTC
CATSTDRGETQYF
>.|TRBV2|TRBJ2-3|.
TGTGCCAGCAGTATTGAGGGGGGCCGCACAGATACGCAGTATTTT
CASSIEGGRTDTQYF
>.|TRBV6-1|TRBJ1-4|.
TGTGCCAGCGGCAGGGTCCCCGCAACTAATGAAAAACTGTTTTTT
CASGRVPATNEKLFF
>.|TRBV6-4|TRBJ2-1|TRBD2
TGTGCCAGCAGTGACTCGCCTAGCGGGGGGTACAATGAGCAGTTCTTC
CASSDSPSGGYNEQFF
>.|TRBV27|TRBJ1-5|.
TGTGCCAGCAGTATCGGGGGAGGGCAGCCCCAGCATTTT
CASSIGGGQPQHF
>once|TRBV4-3|TRBJ2-7|.
TGCGCCAGCAGCCAAGACGTCAGGAACCCTTTCCTTTACGAGCAGTACTTC
CASSQDVRNPFLYEQYF